This is a list of T cell receptor beta chains from one sample in a study of OX40 agonist ivuxolimab in advanced cancers. The repertoire was sequenced with immunoSEQ multiplex PCR; TCRdb's copy has only in-frame clones and lacks some. In the table there are 80,000 to 95,000 clones, approximately 88% of which are singletons. The material was CD4+ or CD8+ T cells sorted from blood, obtained in a trial of the OX40 agonist ivuxolimab. Receptors were obtained from an adult with an advanced solid tumor such as melanoma, head and neck, liver or kidney cancer. CDR3s include the opening cysteine and the closing phenylalanine or tryptophan. Fields, in order: D gene, J gene, clone size, V gene, CDR3 DNA, CDR3 protein. The D gene is left open where the match is weak. Some rows mark clone size as missing; the rest say once, few, many or name a class of expanded clone.

D: -
J: TRBJ2-7
size: -
V: TRBV5-4
DNA: TGTGCCAGCAGCCCCATAGGCGGCTCCTACGAGCAGTACTTC
CDR3: CASSPIGGSYEQYF

D: TRBD2
J: TRBJ2-5
size: -
V: TRBV5-4
DNA: TGTGCCAGCAGCGTGGGACTAGCGGGAGCGCGGGAGACCCAGTACTTC
CDR3: CASSVGLAGARETQYF

D: TRBD2
J: TRBJ2-7
size: once
V: TRBV9
DNA: TGTGCCAGCAGCGGTAGCGGGGGAGCCTACGAGCAGTACTTC
CDR3: CASSGSGGAYEQYF

D: -
J: TRBJ2-2
size: -
V: TRBV11-3
DNA: TGTGCCAGCAGCTCCACAGGGAAGGGGAGTGCCGGGGAGCTGTTTTTT
CDR3: CASSSTGKGSAGELFF

D: -
J: TRBJ2-7
size: -
V: TRBV28
DNA: TGTGCCAGCCGTTGGGCTTGGGACACATCCTACGAGCAGTACTTC
CDR3: CASRWAWDTSYEQYF

D: TRBD2
J: TRBJ2-5
size: -
V: TRBV30
DNA: TGTGCCTGGAGTGTAGGACTAGGGGAGACCCAGTACTTC
CDR3: CAWSVGLGETQYF

D: -
J: TRBJ2-1
size: -
V: TRBV20-1
DNA: TGCAGTGCTCGGCGGCTAAATGAGCAGTTCTTC
CDR3: CSARRLNEQFF

D: -
J: TRBJ2-7
size: -
V: TRBV28
DNA: TGTGCCAGCAGTTTAGCGGGGATCCACGAGCAGTACTTC
CDR3: CASSLAGIHEQYF

D: -
J: TRBJ2-7
size: -
V: TRBV30
DNA: TGTGCCTGGAGCCAGAACTACGAGCAGTACTTC
CDR3: CAWSQNYEQYF

D: TRBD1
J: TRBJ2-1
size: -
V: TRBV29-1
DNA: TGCAGCGTTAAGACAGGGCATGTCTACAATGAGCAGTTCTTC
CDR3: CSVKTGHVYNEQFF

D: -
J: TRBJ1-4
size: -
V: TRBV7-2
DNA: TGTGCCAGCAGCTCCCACGGGGAGAGGAATGAAAAACTGTTTTTT
CDR3: CASSSHGERNEKLFF

D: -
J: TRBJ2-5
size: -
V: TRBV14
DNA: TGTGCCAGCAGCCCCGGATTTGGGGGGGAGACCCAGTACTTC
CDR3: CASSPGFGGETQYF

D: -
J: TRBJ1-2
size: -
V: TRBV12-2
DNA: TGTGCAAGTCGCTTAGCGTGGGAGGGGACCTATGGCTACACCTTC
CDR3: CASRLAWEGTYGYTF

D: -
J: TRBJ2-5
size: once
V: TRBV30
DNA: TGTGCCTGGAGTCCAGGGATGGAGACCCAGTACTTC
CDR3: CAWSPGMETQYF

D: -
J: TRBJ2-1
size: few
V: TRBV28
DNA: TGTGCCAGCAGTTCTACAGTGCAGCAGTTCTTC
CDR3: CASSSTVQQFF

D: -
J: TRBJ1-2
size: -
V: TRBV18
DNA: TGTGCCAGCTCACCGCCTCCCGGAGGGTATGGCTACACCTTC
CDR3: CASSPPPGGYGYTF

D: TRBD1
J: TRBJ1-6
size: -
V: TRBV6-5
DNA: TGTGCCAGCAGTTATGGTGGGGGACAGGGGAATTCACCCCTCCACTTT
CDR3: CASSYGGGQGNSPLHF

D: TRBD2
J: TRBJ2-2
size: -
V: TRBV4-2
DNA: TGTGCCAGCAGCCAAGGTCGGGGGGAGGCCGGGGAGCTGTTTTTT
CDR3: CASSQGRGEAGELFF

D: -
J: TRBJ2-7
size: once
V: TRBV18
DNA: TGTGCCAGCTCACCACCTGCAGGGAGGAACGAGCAGTACTTC
CDR3: CASSPPAGRNEQYF

D: -
J: TRBJ1-3
size: -
V: TRBV28
DNA: TGTGCCAGCAGTTCCCGCCCGAGCTCTGGAAACACCATATATTTT
CDR3: CASSSRPSSGNTIYF

D: -
J: TRBJ2-5
size: -
V: TRBV11-2
DNA: TGTGCCAGCAGCCGAGGGTCCGGAGAGACCCAGTACTTC
CDR3: CASSRGSGETQYF

D: TRBD2
J: TRBJ2-2
size: few
V: TRBV27
DNA: TGTGCCAGCAGCTCCGGGACTAGCGGGAGTTTGGGGGAGCTGTTTTTT
CDR3: CASSSGTSGSLGELFF

D: TRBD2
J: TRBJ2-3
size: -
V: TRBV7-9
DNA: TGTGCCAGCAGCTTTGGACTAGCAGGCGCAACAGATACGCAGTATTTT
CDR3: CASSFGLAGATDTQYF